This T cell receptor beta chain is drawn from a study of post-analysis software for immune sequencing data. Study at large: Relapsing-remitting, secondary progressive and progressive-relapsing forms of multiple sclerosis all featured among disease courses. Whole-study findings and limits: Strong co-clustering by F measure was seen for same-batch samples. The study found significantly lower normalized Chao1 diversity in multiple sclerosis patients than in controls. Compared with controls, patients had more of 4 to 6 TRBV segments, including TRBV5-6, TRBV5-1 and TRBV20-1.

This clonotype was found a few times. What it binds is unknown. Prepared TCR beta cDNA libraries contained unique molecular identifiers. Some 500,000 cDNA molecules were obtained per 1 to 10 million input T cells. TCRdb analysed the PCR reads with MiXCR anew, one entry per CDR3 protein. Counted here are about 770,000 distinct CDR3 sequences, around 42% occurring once; the ten biggest clones make up over 4.5%. The CDR3 has 19 amino acids. Looked up from germline, CDR1 is PRHDT and CDR2 is FYEKMQ (reference sequence). V dropped 5 bases and J dropped 10; count of bases not matched to a gene: 24. This TCR was recovered from a girl under 18 with multiple sclerosis. Sequenced material: blood. J is TRBJ2-4 and V is TRBV13, with TRBD2 matching over 9 bases. CDR3 protein: CASSGRVAGGPPGPEIQYF. The CDR3 bases are TGTGCCAGCAGCGGACGTGTGGCGGGAGGGCCCCCCGGGCCCGAGATTCAGTACTTC.